One T cell receptor (beta chain) is described in this entry. TCRdb's table, derived via immunoSEQ multiplex PCR, lists solely in-frame clones and lacks some. The data hold roughly 330,000 clones, with approximately 89% observed a single time. The sample belongs to a study of blood T cell repertoires in COVID-19. Each recovered donor of Cohort 3 presented with two negative PCRs, clearance, or symptom resolution. Germline V gene data show CDR1 as SGDLS and CDR2 as YYNGEE. The CDR3 spans 18 residues. With V trimmed by 3 bases and J by 0 bases, 10 bases remained unmatched. The sample consisted of PBMCs or T cells enriched from blood (not recorded which). The chain is built from TRBV9 and TRBJ2-3, with 10 bases lining up with TRBD2. This sequence was found in a woman aged 25 to 39 who had recovered from COVID-19. The CDR3 nucleotides read TGTGCCAGCAGCGGATTAGCGGGGGGTACGGCTAGCACAGATACGCAGTATTTT. Translation gives CASSGLAGGTASTDTQYF. The whole variable domain, remainder taken from reference TRBV9 and TRBJ2-3, is DSGVTQTPKHLITATGQRVTLRCSPRSGDLSVYWYQQSLDQGLQFLIQYYNGEERAKGNILERFSAQQFPDLHSELNLSSLELGDSALYFCASSGLAGGTASTDTQYFGPGTRLTVL.